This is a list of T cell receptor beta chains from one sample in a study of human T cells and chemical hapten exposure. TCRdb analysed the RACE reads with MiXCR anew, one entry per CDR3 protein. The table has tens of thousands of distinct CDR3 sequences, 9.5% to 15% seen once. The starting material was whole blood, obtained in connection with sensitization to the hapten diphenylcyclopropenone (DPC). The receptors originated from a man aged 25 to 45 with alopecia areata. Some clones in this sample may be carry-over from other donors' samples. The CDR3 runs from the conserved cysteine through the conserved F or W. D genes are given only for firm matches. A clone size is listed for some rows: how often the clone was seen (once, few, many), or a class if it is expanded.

CDR3: CASSPLNEQFF
DNA: TGTGCCAGCAGCCCCCTTAATGAGCAGTTCTTC
V: TRBV9
D: NA
size: many
length: 11
J: TRBJ2-1

CDR3: CASSVRGDTQYF
DNA: TGTGCCAGCAGCGTCAGGGGTGATACGCAGTATTTT
V: TRBV9
D: NA
size: NA
length: 12
J: TRBJ2-3

CDR3: CASSPGGLATEAFF
DNA: TGCGCCAGCAGCCCGGGGGGTCTGGCCACTGAAGCTTTCTTC
V: TRBV5-1
D: NA
size: NA
length: 14
J: TRBJ1-1

CDR3: CSARDLQGAQETQYF
DNA: TGCAGTGCTAGAGATCTACAGGGTGCACAGGAGACCCAGTACTTC
V: TRBV20-1
D: NA
size: NA
length: 15
J: TRBJ2-5

CDR3: CAVRAGGLGNTEAFF
DNA: TGTGCCGTAAGGGCTGGGGGGCTGGGGAACACTGAAGCTTTCTTT
V: TRBV27
D: NA
size: NA
length: 15
J: TRBJ1-1

CDR3: CASRTGQVEEYF
DNA: TGTGCCAGCAGGACCGGACAGGTAGAGGAGTACTTC
V: TRBV28
D: TRBD1
size: NA
length: 12
J: TRBJ2-7

CDR3: CASTLAGPQETQYF
DNA: TGCGCCAGCACACTAGCGGGGCCCCAAGAGACCCAGTACTTC
V: TRBV5-1
D: TRBD2
size: few
length: 14
J: TRBJ2-5

CDR3: CASSLVRGRNNSPLHF
DNA: TGTGCCAGCAGTTTGGTAAGGGGGCGAAATAATTCACCCCTCCACTTT
V: TRBV28
D: TRBD1
size: NA
length: 16
J: TRBJ1-6

CDR3: CASSLGLAEMNIQYF
DNA: TGTGCCAGCAGCTTAGGTCTAGCGGAAATGAACATTCAGTACTTC
V: TRBV11-2
D: TRBD2
size: NA
length: 15
J: TRBJ2-4

CDR3: CSAAYNTGGLYNEQFF
DNA: TGCAGTGCGGCGTATAACACGGGGGGATTATACAATGAGCAGTTCTTC
V: TRBV20-1
D: TRBD2
size: NA
length: 16
J: TRBJ2-1

CDR3: CASSQVWATNYGYTF
DNA: TGCGCCAGCAGCCAAGTTTGGGCTACTAACTATGGCTACACCTTC
V: TRBV4-1
D: NA
size: NA
length: 15
J: TRBJ1-2

CDR3: CASSAALGEQYF
DNA: TGCGCCAGCAGCGCGGCTCTGGGGGAGCAGTACTTC
V: TRBV5-1
D: NA
size: few
length: 12
J: TRBJ2-7

CDR3: CASSYATGILNTEAFF
DNA: TGTGCCAGCAGTTACGCGACAGGTATCTTGAACACTGAAGCTTTCTTT
V: TRBV6-2/TRBV6-3
D: NA
size: many
length: 16
J: TRBJ1-1

CDR3: CASSLVGQGVDTQYF
DNA: TGTGCCAGCAGCTTAGTTGGGCAGGGAGTGGATACGCAGTATTTT
V: TRBV7-2
D: NA
size: many
length: 15
J: TRBJ2-3

CDR3: CSVRDTYGYTF
DNA: TGCAGCGTTAGGGACACCTATGGCTACACCTTC
V: TRBV29-1
D: NA
size: NA
length: 11
J: TRBJ1-2

CDR3: CASSQEGEGVDTEAFF
DNA: TGTGCCAGCAGCCAAGAAGGGGAGGGCGTGGACACTGAAGCTTTCTTT
V: TRBV4-2
D: NA
size: many
length: 16
J: TRBJ1-1

CDR3: CASSSDPTRSPGYTF
DNA: TGTGCCAGCAGTTCCGACCCTACACGCTCCCCGGGCTACACCTTC
V: TRBV6-6
D: NA
size: NA
length: 15
J: TRBJ1-2

CDR3: CASSYPGTFGELFF
DNA: TGTGCCAGCAGCTACCCCGGAACATTCGGGGAGCTGTTTTTT
V: TRBV7-3
D: NA
size: NA
length: 14
J: TRBJ2-2

CDR3: CSALGRTDTQYF
DNA: TGCAGTGCTCTAGGACGCACAGATACGCAGTATTTT
V: TRBV20-1
D: NA
size: many
length: 12
J: TRBJ2-3

CDR3: CASSRPPGFIYGYTF
DNA: TGTGCCAGCAGTAGACCCCCGGGGTTTATTTATGGCTACACCTTC
V: TRBV12-3/TRBV12-4
D: NA
size: few
length: 15
J: TRBJ1-2

CDR3: CASSDSEGATGELFF
DNA: TGTGCCAGCAGTGACTCCGAGGGGGCAACCGGGGAGCTGTTTTTT
V: TRBV6-4
D: TRBD1
size: many
length: 15
J: TRBJ2-2

CDR3: CASRSDRGEGTQYF
DNA: TGTGCCAGCAGATCGGACAGGGGCGAAGGGACCCAGTACTTC
V: TRBV6-5
D: TRBD1
size: few
length: 14
J: TRBJ2-5

CDR3: CASSVRPEETQYF
DNA: TGTGCCAGCAGCGTCCGGCCGGAAGAGACCCAGTACTTC
V: TRBV7-9
D: NA
size: many
length: 13
J: TRBJ2-5

CDR3: CASSLRGTGANYEQYF
DNA: TGTGCCAGCAGCCTCAGGGGGACAGGGGCTAACTACGAGCAGTACTTC
V: TRBV3-1
D: TRBD1
size: few
length: 16
J: TRBJ2-7

CDR3: CAILKGSDTEAFF
DNA: TGTGCCATATTAAAGGGGTCGGACACTGAAGCTTTCTTT
V: TRBV10-3
D: NA
size: many
length: 13
J: TRBJ1-1

CDR3: CASSLGERRNSPLHF
DNA: TGTGCCAGCAGTTTAGGGGAAAGGAGGAATTCACCCCTCCACTTT
V: TRBV28
D: NA
size: NA
length: 15
J: TRBJ1-6

CDR3: CSVGAGWGMGGYGYTF
DNA: TGCAGCGTTGGAGCCGGATGGGGAATGGGGGGCTATGGCTACACCTTC
V: TRBV29-1
D: NA
size: few
length: 16
J: TRBJ1-2

CDR3: CASSLVAGTEAFF
DNA: TGTGCCAGCAGCTTAGTGGCAGGCACTGAAGCTTTCTTT
V: TRBV7-2
D: NA
size: NA
length: 13
J: TRBJ1-1

CDR3: CASSEGGQGDTEAFF
DNA: TGCGCCAGCAGTGAAGGGGGACAGGGTGACACTGAAGCTTTCTTT
V: TRBV10-2
D: TRBD1
size: many
length: 15
J: TRBJ1-1

CDR3: CASSPTYGNYGYTF
DNA: TGTGCCAGCAGCCCGACCTATGGAAACTATGGCTACACCTTC
V: TRBV11-2
D: NA
size: many
length: 14
J: TRBJ1-2

CDR3: CSARDGAQRGGPRGDTQYF
DNA: TGCAGTGCTAGAGATGGGGCCCAGCGCGGGGGGCCTCGAGGAGATACGCAGTATTTT
V: TRBV20-1
D: TRBD2
size: NA
length: 19
J: TRBJ2-3

CDR3: CSVGRTGLDEQYF
DNA: TGCAGCGTTGGGCGGACAGGGCTGGACGAGCAGTACTTC
V: TRBV29-1
D: TRBD1
size: many
length: 13
J: TRBJ2-7

CDR3: CASSSGTGNNQPQHF
DNA: TGTGCCAGCAGCTCCGGGACAGGGAACAATCAGCCCCAGCATTTT
V: TRBV13
D: TRBD1
size: NA
length: 15
J: TRBJ1-5

CDR3: CSARVVTGSLNSNQPQHF
DNA: TGCAGTGCTAGGGTGGTGACAGGATCACTAAATAGCAATCAGCCCCAGCATTTT
V: TRBV20-1
D: NA
size: many
length: 18
J: TRBJ1-5

CDR3: CSAPTGAAKNIQYF
DNA: TGCAGTGCTCCTACAGGGGCCGCCAAAAACATTCAGTACTTC
V: TRBV20-1
D: TRBD1
size: many
length: 14
J: TRBJ2-4

CDR3: CASSSTVRLTGNTIYF
DNA: TGTGCCAGCAGCTCCACCGTCAGGTTGACTGGAAACACCATATATTTT
V: TRBV7-9
D: NA
size: few
length: 16
J: TRBJ1-3

CDR3: CSVRAAITSTDTQYF
DNA: TGCAGCGTTCGGGCAGCTATTACTAGCACAGATACGCAGTATTTT
V: TRBV29-1
D: NA
size: many
length: 15
J: TRBJ2-3

CDR3: CSAWDYPPDTQYF
DNA: TGCAGTGCCTGGGACTACCCCCCAGATACGCAGTATTTT
V: TRBV20-1
D: TRBD2
size: many
length: 13
J: TRBJ2-3

CDR3: CASSLSTGGVEAFF
DNA: TGTGCCAGCAGTTTATCCACAGGGGGAGTAGAAGCTTTCTTT
V: TRBV27
D: TRBD1
size: many
length: 14
J: TRBJ1-1

CDR3: CASSLARGLGPEKLFF
DNA: TGTGCCAGCAGCTTAGCGCGAGGCTTGGGGCCAGAAAAACTGTTTTTT
V: TRBV7-9
D: NA
size: many
length: 16
J: TRBJ1-4

CDR3: CASSFARLATNEKLFF
DNA: TGTGCCAGCAGTTTTGCGCGCCTTGCAACTAATGAAAAACTGTTTTTT
V: TRBV12-3/TRBV12-4
D: NA
size: many
length: 16
J: TRBJ1-4

CDR3: CASSPRGTGYGNTIYF
DNA: TGCGCCAGCAGCCCACGCGGGACAGGGTACGGAAACACCATATATTTT
V: TRBV5-1
D: TRBD1
size: NA
length: 16
J: TRBJ1-3

CDR3: CSAMKQGADTGELFF
DNA: TGCAGCGCGATGAAACAGGGGGCAGACACCGGGGAGCTGTTTTTT
V: TRBV29-1
D: TRBD1
size: few
length: 15
J: TRBJ2-2

CDR3: CSVAGNLELGAFF
DNA: TGCAGCGTCGCCGGGAACTTAGAACTAGGAGCTTTCTTT
V: TRBV29-1
D: NA
size: many
length: 13
J: TRBJ1-1

CDR3: CASSNHNEQFF
DNA: TGTGCCAGCAGCAACCACAATGAGCAGTTCTTC
V: TRBV7-2
D: NA
size: NA
length: 11
J: TRBJ2-1

CDR3: CASSQDQASGGNTQYF
DNA: TGTGCCAGCAGCCAAGATCAGGCTAGCGGGGGTAATACGCAGTATTTT
V: TRBV4-2
D: TRBD2
size: many
length: 16
J: TRBJ2-3

CDR3: CATSSGTGELYEQYF
DNA: TGTGCCACCAGCAGCGGGACAGGTGAACTGTACGAGCAGTACTTC
V: TRBV15
D: TRBD1
size: many
length: 15
J: TRBJ2-7

CDR3: CASSLEGADNSPLHF
DNA: TGCGCCAGCAGCTTGGAGGGGGCTGATAATTCACCCCTCCACTTT
V: TRBV5-1
D: TRBD1
size: NA
length: 15
J: TRBJ1-6

CDR3: CASSPRDGTGELFF
DNA: TGCGCCAGCAGCCCGAGGGACGGGACCGGGGAGCTGTTTTTT
V: TRBV5-1
D: NA
size: NA
length: 14
J: TRBJ2-2

CDR3: CSAPPGTGGRVGEAFF
DNA: TGCAGTGCCCCACCGGGGACAGGGGGCCGGGTAGGCGAAGCTTTCTTT
V: TRBV20-1
D: TRBD1
size: once
length: 16
J: TRBJ1-1

CDR3: CSVEVSSYEQYF
DNA: TGCAGCGTTGAAGTCTCTTCCTACGAGCAGTACTTC
V: TRBV29-1
D: NA
size: NA
length: 12
J: TRBJ2-7

CDR3: CASSFSGNNEQFF
DNA: TGTGCCAGCAGTTTCAGTGGAAACAATGAGCAGTTCTTC
V: TRBV27
D: NA
size: few
length: 13
J: TRBJ2-1

CDR3: CASSYLYNEQFF
DNA: TGTGCCAGCAGTTATCTCTACAATGAGCAGTTCTTC
V: TRBV6-2/TRBV6-3
D: NA
size: many
length: 12
J: TRBJ2-1

CDR3: CASSSPRAGRTEAFF
DNA: TGTGCCAGCAGCTCTCCACGGGCAGGGAGGACTGAAGCTTTCTTT
V: TRBV6-5
D: NA
size: NA
length: 15
J: TRBJ1-1

CDR3: CASSLGGHEQYF
DNA: TGTGCCAGCAGCTTGGGAGGTCACGAGCAGTACTTC
V: TRBV7-9
D: NA
size: NA
length: 12
J: TRBJ2-7

CDR3: CASSRQARETTEAFF
DNA: TGTGCCAGCAGCCGCCAAGCCAGGGAGACCACTGAAGCTTTCTTT
V: TRBV14
D: NA
size: medium-sized
length: 15
J: TRBJ1-1

CDR3: CASSLPGVAKNIQYF
DNA: TGTGCCAGCAGCCTCCCTGGAGTTGCCAAAAACATTCAGTACTTC
V: TRBV7-2
D: NA
size: many
length: 15
J: TRBJ2-4